A single sample gave rise to the 2 T cell receptor beta chains below, sequenced in a study of sequential checkpoint blockade in melanoma (dated by TCRdb to the late 2010s). The library was produced with the immunoSEQ multiplex PCR assay. Drawn from immuneACCESS, this table holds only the in-frame rearrangements with V and J called that TCRdb kept. Clones are partly lost; checked studies trace under half to an unresolved V gene and leave the rest unexplained. This sample lists about 22,000 clones; over 80% were detected once. The top ten constitute 27% of the sample. The sample's treatment or condition label, in plain terms: randomized to nivolumab then ipilimumab (arm A) or the reverse (arm B). The specimen comprised CD8+ T cells sorted from blood (inferred from file names), sampled from a patient given nivolumab and ipilimumab in sequence. These receptors all stem from a human donor with melanoma.

The V and J genes are TRBV27 and TRBJ1-2, with D perhaps matching TRBD1 (6 bases). Trimming shortened V by 6 bases and J by 3 bases, and 11 bases separated the two germline ends. The CDR3 is made up of 13 amino acids. The germline gives CDR1 MNHEY, CDR2 SMNVEV (reference sequence). CDR3 DNA: TGTGCCAGCAGGCCCGGACAGTACTATGGCTACACCTTC. This translates into CASRPGQYYGYTF.

This sequence joins TRBV9 and TRBJ2-5; TRBD2 matches 9 bases. Looked up from germline, CDR1 is SGDLS and CDR2 is YYNGEE. The CDR3 has 15 residues. The V gene end was trimmed by 0 bases and the J gene end by 5 bases; junction bases not matched to a gene: 5. DNA for the CDR3: TGTGCCAGCAGCGTAGGGGAGCGGGAGGTCGAGACCCAGTACTTC. It is translated as CASSVGEREVETQYF.